The 5 T cell receptor beta chains in this list originate from one sample, sequenced in a study of cytomegalovirus exposure and HLA in healthy donors. In the PCR, 60 Vbeta and 13 Jbeta primers were used. Sequencing used immunoSEQ multiplex PCR; TCRdb keeps in-frame clones, though not all of them. The sample contains around 120,000 clones, roughly 79% of which appear only once. Material for sequencing was PBMCs. The origin of the receptors is a woman aged 45-59 years in good health and CMV-seronegative.

This chain joins TRBV28 and TRBJ1-2; 12 nucleotides match TRBD1. The CDR3 spans 19 residues. The ends lost 3 bases at V and 7 bases at J; junction bases unmatched: 18. Germline values: CDR1 MDHEN, CDR2 SYDVKM. CDR3 amino acids: CASSFIAPGQGAQFSGYTF. The CDR3 DNA sequence: TGTGCCAGCAGTTTTATCGCGCCGGGACAGGGGGCGCAGTTCTCTGGCTACACCTTC.

This clone was observed a handful of times. Compared with germline, one end of the junction differs, possibly owing to a read error. The V call is TRBV2, the J call TRBJ1-2; 10 bases fit TRBD1. This CDR3 region has 15 residues. Looked up from germline, CDR1 is SNHLY and CDR2 is FYNNEI. CDR3 region: CASSEDRDRGYGYPF. The CDR3 DNA reads TGTGCCAGCAGTGAGGACCGGGACAGGGGCTATGGCTACCCCTTC.

The rearrangement uses TRBV9 and TRBJ1-5, with unresolved D. The germline CDR1 and CDR2 sequences are SGDLS and YYNGEE. CDR3 size: 15 residues. V lost 4 bases and J lost 5, with 16 bases in between. The CDR3 DNA sequence: TGTGCCAGCAGCCCTATGGGCAACCCGGATCAGCCCCAGCATTTT. The encoded protein is CASSPMGNPDQPQHF. Full variable domain (outside the CDR3, taken from reference TRBV9 and TRBJ1-5): DSGVTQTPKHLITATGQRVTLRCSPRSGDLSVYWYQQSLDQGLQFLIQYYNGEERAKGNILERFSAQQFPDLHSELNLSSLELGDSALYFCASSPMGNPDQPQHFGDGTRLSIL.

The rearrangement links TRBV27 to TRBJ2-3; 7 bases fit TRBD2. Unmatched junction bases numbered 5, after V lost 3 bases and J lost 5 bases. The germline gives CDR1 MNHEY, CDR2 SMNVEV (reference sequence). The CDR3 is made up of 14 amino acids. The CDR3 coding sequence is TGTGCCAGCAGTTTGGGAGGCGGGAGAGATACGCAGTATTTT. Its protein product is CASSLGGGRDTQYF.

The V call is TRBV9, the J call TRBJ1-2, with 8 bases lining up with TRBD1. This CDR3 has 14 amino acids. Germline lookup yields CDR1 SGDLS and CDR2 YYNGEE. V lost 1 base to trimming and J lost 6 bases; unmatched junction nucleotides: 5. The CDR3 bases are TGTGCCAGCAGCGTACTGACAGGGGATGATGGCTACACCTTC. It encodes CASSVLTGDDGYTF. The full variable domain, completed using reference TRBV9 and TRBJ1-2, is DSGVTQTPKHLITATGQRVTLRCSPRSGDLSVYWYQQSLDQGLQFLIQYYNGEERAKGNILERFSAQQFPDLHSELNLSSLELGDSALYFCASSVLTGDDGYTFGSGTRLTVV.